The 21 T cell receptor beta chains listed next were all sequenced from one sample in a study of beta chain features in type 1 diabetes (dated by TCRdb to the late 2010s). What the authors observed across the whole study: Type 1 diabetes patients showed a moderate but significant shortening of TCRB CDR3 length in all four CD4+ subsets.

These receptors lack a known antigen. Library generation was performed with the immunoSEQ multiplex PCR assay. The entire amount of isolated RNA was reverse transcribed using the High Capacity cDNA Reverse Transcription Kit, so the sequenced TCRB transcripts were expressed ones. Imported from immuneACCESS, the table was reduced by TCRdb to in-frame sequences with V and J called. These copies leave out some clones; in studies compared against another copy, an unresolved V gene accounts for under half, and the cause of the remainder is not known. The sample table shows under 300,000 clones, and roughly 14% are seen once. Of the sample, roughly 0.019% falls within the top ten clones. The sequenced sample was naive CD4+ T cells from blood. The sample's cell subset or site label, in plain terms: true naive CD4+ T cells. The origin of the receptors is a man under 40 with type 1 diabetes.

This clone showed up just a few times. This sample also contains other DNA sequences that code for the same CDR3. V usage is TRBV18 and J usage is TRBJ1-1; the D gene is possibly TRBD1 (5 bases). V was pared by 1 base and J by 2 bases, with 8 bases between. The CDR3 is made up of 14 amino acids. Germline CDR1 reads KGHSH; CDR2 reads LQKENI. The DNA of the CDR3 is TGTGCCAGCTCACCACGGGGGGGAAACACTGAAGCTTTCTTT. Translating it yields CASSPRGGNTEAFF.

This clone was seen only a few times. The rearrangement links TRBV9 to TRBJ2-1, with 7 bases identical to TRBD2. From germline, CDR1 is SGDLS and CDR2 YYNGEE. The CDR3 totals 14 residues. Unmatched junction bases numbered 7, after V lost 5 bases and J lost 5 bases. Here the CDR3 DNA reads TGTGCCAGCAGTGTCGGGACTAACAACAATGAGCAGTTCTTC. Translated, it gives CASSVGTNNNEQFF.

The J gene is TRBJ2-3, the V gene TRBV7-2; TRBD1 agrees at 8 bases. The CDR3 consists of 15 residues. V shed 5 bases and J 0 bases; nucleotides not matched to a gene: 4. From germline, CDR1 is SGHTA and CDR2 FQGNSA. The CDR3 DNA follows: TGTGCCAGCAGCCGCCGGGACAGGAGCACAGATACGCAGTATTTT. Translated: CASSRRDRSTDTQYF.

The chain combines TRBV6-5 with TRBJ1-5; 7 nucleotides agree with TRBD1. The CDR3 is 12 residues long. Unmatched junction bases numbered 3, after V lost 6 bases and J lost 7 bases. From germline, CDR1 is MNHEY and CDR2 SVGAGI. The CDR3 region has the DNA TGTGCCAGCAGCGACAGGGACCAGCCCCAGCATTTT. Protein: CASSDRDQPQHF.

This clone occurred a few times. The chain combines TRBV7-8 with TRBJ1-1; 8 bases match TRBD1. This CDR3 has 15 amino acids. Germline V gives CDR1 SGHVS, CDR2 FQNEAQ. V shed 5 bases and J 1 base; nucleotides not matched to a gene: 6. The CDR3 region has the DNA TGTGCCAGCAGCCCTACCGGGACAGGGAACACTGAAGCTTTCTTT. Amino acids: CASSPTGTGNTEAFF. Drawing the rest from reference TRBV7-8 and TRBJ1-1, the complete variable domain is GAGVSQSPRYKVAKRGQDVALRCDPISGHVSLFWYQQALGQGPEFLTYFQNEAQLDKSGLPSDRFFAERPEGSVSTLKIQRTQQEDSAVYLCASSPTGTGNTEAFFGQGTRLTVV.

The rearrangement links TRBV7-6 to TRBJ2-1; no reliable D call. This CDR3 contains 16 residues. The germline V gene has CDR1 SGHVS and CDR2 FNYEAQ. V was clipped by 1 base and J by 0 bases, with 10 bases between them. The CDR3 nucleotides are TGTGCCAGCAGCTTAGGAGGCGCGGCCTCCTACAATGAGCAGTTCTTC. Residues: CASSLGGAASYNEQFF.

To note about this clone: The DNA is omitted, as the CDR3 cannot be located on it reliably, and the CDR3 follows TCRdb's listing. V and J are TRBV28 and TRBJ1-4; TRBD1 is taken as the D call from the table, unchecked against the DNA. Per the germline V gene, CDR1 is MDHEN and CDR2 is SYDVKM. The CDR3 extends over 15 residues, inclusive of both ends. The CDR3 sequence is CASSSSGQNNEKLFF.

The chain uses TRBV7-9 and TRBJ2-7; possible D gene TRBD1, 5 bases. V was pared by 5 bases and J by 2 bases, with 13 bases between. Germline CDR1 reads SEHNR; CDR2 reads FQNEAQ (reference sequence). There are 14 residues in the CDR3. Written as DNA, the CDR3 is TGTGCCAGCAGCCACAGGCTTCTTCCCTACGAGCAGTACTTC. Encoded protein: CASSHRLLPYEQYF.

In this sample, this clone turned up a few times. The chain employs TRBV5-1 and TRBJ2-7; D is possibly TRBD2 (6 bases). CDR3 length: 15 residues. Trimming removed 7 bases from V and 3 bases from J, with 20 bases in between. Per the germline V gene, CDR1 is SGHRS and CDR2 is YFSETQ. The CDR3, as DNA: TGCGCCAGCTCTCGGAGGGGCCTGGGGTTCTACGAGCAGTACTTC. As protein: CASSRRGLGFYEQYF.

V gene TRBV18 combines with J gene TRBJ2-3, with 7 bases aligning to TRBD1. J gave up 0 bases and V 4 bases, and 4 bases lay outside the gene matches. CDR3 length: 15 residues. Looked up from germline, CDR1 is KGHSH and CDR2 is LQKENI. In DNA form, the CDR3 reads TGTGCCAGCTCACAATCGACAGGGAGCACAGATACGCAGTATTTT. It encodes CASSQSTGSTDTQYF.

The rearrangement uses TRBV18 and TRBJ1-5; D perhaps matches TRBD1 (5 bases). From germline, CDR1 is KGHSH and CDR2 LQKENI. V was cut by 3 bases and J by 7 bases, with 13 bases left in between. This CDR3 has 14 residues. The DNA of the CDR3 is TGTGCCAGCTCACCGGGACTCGGGATACAGCCCCAGCATTTT. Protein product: CASSPGLGIQPQHF. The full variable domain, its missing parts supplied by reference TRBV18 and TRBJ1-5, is NAGVMQNPRHLVRRRGQEARLRCSPMKGHSHVYWYRQLPEEGLKFMVYLQKENIIDESGMPKERFSAEFPKEGPSILRIQQVVRGDSAAYFCASSPGLGIQPQHFGDGTRLSIL.

CDR3 nucleotide sequence: TGCAGTGCTGTTAGTGAGGTCATTCAGTACTTC. Translating it yields CSAVSEVIQYF. The J gene is TRBJ2-4, the V gene TRBV20-1, with D uncertain. The germline CDR1 and CDR2 sequences are DFQATT and SNEGSKA (reference sequence). V shed 5 bases and J shed 9 bases, with 11 bases lying between them. The CDR3 runs 11 residues.

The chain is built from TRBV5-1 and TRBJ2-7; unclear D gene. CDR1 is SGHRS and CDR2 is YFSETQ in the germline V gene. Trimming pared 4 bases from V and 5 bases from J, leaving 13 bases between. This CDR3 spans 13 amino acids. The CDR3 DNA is TGCGCCAGCAGCCCCACCGTTAACAACGAGCAGTACTTC. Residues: CASSPTVNNEQYF. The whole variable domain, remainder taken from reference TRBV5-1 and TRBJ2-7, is KAGVTQTPRYLIKTRGQQVTLSCSPISGHRSVSWYQQTPGQGLQFLFEYFSETQRNKGNFPGRFSGRQFSNSRSEMNVSTLELGDSALYLCASSPTVNNEQYFGPGTRLTVT.

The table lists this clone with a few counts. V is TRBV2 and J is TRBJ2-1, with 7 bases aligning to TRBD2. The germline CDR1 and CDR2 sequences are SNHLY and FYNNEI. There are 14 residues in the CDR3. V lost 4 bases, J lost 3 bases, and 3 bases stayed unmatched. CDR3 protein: CASSVTSNYNEQFF. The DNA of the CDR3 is TGTGCCAGCAGTGTGACTAGCAACTACAATGAGCAGTTCTTC.

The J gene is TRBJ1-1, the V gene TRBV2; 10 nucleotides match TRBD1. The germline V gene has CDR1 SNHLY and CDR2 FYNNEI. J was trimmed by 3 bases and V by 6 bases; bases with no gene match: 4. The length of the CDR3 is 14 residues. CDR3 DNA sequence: TGTGCCAGCAGAGCGGGACAGGGGCACACTGAAGCTTTCTTT. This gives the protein CASRAGQGHTEAFF. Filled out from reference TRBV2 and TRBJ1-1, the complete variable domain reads EPEVTQTPSHQVTQMGQEVILRCVPISNHLYFYWYRQILGQKVEFLVSFYNNEISEKSEIFDDQFSVERPDGSNFTLKIRSTKLEDSAMYFCASRAGQGHTEAFFGQGTRLTVV.

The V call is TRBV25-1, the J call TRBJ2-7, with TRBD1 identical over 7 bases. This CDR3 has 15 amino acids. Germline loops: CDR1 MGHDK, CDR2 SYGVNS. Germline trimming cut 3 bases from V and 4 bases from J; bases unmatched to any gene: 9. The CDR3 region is CASSDQGTALYEQYF. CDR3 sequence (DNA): TGTGCCAGCAGTGACCAGGGGACAGCTCTTTACGAGCAGTACTTC.

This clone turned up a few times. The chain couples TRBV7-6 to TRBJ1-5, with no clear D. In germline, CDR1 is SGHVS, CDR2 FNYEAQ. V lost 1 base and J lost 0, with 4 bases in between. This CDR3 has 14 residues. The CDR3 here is CASSLDHSNQPQHF. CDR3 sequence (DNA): TGTGCCAGCAGCTTAGATCATAGCAATCAGCCCCAGCATTTT.

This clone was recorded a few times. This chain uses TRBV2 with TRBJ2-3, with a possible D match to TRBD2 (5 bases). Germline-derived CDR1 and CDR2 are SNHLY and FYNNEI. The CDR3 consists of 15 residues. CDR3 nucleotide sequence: TGTGCGGACCGCCCCGGCAGGACTTACACAGATACGCAGTATTTT. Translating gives CADRPGRTYTDTQYF.

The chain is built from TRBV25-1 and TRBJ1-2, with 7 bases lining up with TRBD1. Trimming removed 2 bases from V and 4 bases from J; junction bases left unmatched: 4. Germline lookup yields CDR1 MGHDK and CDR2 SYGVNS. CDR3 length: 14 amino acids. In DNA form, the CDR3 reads TGTGCCAGCAGTGAACCGGGACAGTTCTATGGCTACACCTTC. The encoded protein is CASSEPGQFYGYTF.

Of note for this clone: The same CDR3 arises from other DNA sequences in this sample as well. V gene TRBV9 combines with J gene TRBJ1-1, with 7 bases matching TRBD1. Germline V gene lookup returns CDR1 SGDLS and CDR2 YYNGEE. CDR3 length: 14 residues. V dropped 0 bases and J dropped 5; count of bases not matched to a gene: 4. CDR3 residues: CASSVGRGNTEAFF. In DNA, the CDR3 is TGTGCCAGCAGCGTAGGCAGGGGGAATACTGAAGCTTTCTTT.

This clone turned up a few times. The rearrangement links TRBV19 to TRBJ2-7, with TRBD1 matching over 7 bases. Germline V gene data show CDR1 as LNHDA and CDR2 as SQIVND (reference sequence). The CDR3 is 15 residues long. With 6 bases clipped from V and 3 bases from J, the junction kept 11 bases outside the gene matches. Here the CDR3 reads CASRDSTGNVYEQYF. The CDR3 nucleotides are TGTGCCAGTAGAGACTCGACAGGGAACGTCTACGAGCAGTACTTC.